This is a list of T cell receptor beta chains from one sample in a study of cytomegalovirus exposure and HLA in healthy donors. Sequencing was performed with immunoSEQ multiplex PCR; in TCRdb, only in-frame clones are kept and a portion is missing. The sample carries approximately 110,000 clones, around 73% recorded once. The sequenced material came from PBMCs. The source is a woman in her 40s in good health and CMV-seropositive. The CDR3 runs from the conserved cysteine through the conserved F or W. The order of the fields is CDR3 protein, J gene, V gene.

CDR3aa: CASSDPYRRQLDYGYTF; j_gene: TRBJ1-2; v_gene: TRBV2
CDR3aa: CATIDSRLYNEQFF; j_gene: TRBJ2-1; v_gene: TRBV15
CDR3aa: CASSNIDRAAGYTF; j_gene: TRBJ1-2; v_gene: TRBV27
CDR3aa: CASIEGWDTEAFF; j_gene: TRBJ1-1; v_gene: TRBV2
CDR3aa: CASSLGQGAGTEAFF; j_gene: TRBJ1-1; v_gene: TRBV9
CDR3aa: CASSYSRGNTGELFF; j_gene: TRBJ2-2; v_gene: TRBV6-5
CDR3aa: CASGGRGGRNQPQHF; j_gene: TRBJ1-5; v_gene: TRBV19
CDR3aa: CASSSEGGGYGYTF; j_gene: TRBJ1-2; v_gene: TRBV7-9
CDR3aa: CASSLGGWPSDTQYF; j_gene: TRBJ2-3; v_gene: TRBV7-2
CDR3aa: CASTLSPGQGTEAFF; j_gene: TRBJ1-1; v_gene: TRBV6-5